This TCR beta chain was identified in a study of CD8+ T cells in alopecia areata. Study-wide results and limits: Mice showed TCR sharing more clearly than patients did, possibly owing to HLA. Scalp clonality, together with expanded CD8+ clones among the top 100, fell significantly with tofacitinib.

Treatment in this sample: oral pan-JAK inhibitor, 5-10 mg twice daily. Alopecia areata patients provided lesional scalp punch biopsies and peripheral blood. PBMCs were stained for CD3, CD4 and CD8, and CD4+ and CD8+ T cells were sorted. cDNA prepared by RNA extraction and subsequent reverse transcription served as the template for sequencing. Produced via immunoSEQ multiplex PCR; TCRdb's table is partial and in-frame only. This sample has fewer than 250,000 clones, with 35% to 45% found just once. This clone has only a few counts. Its antigen is currently unknown. Germline V lookup: CDR1 SQVTM, CDR2 ANQGSEA. Trimming at V came to 5 bases and at J to 5 bases, leaving 10 bases not matched to a gene. The length of the CDR3 is 14 residues.

The J gene is TRBJ2-7, the V gene TRBV29-1, with 9 bases aligning to TRBD1. The material sequenced was CD4+ T cells sorted from blood, taken at roughly week 30, from a patient treated with tofacitinib. This TCR derives from a human donor with alopecia areata. The CDR3 DNA reads TGCAGCGTTAAACCCCGGGACAGGGTACACGAGCAGTACTTC. This translates into CSVKPRDRVHEQYF.